Following are 3 T cell receptor beta chains from one sample sequenced in a study of identical twins. TCRdb called the 5' RACE reads again in MiXCR, with one record for every CDR3 protein. The data show over 500,000 distinct CDR3 sequences, around 20% seen once. These data also featured in a second study, about T cells expressing NK-cell markers.

Sequencing was carried out using CD4+ T cells sorted from blood. These receptors were obtained from a woman in her late teens or twenties in good health.

Here the CDR3 DNA reads TGCAGTGCTGACAGGGGCAATGGCTACACCTTC. This sequence encodes CSADRGNGYTF. This rearrangement joins TRBV20-1 to TRBJ1-2, with TRBD1 matching over 8 bases. The J segment lost 6 bases and the V segment lost 5 bases, leaving 2 bases of the junction unmatched. Germline CDR1 and CDR2: DFQATT and SNEGSKA (reference sequence). This CDR3 has 11 residues.

This rearrangement joins TRBV5-5 to TRBJ2-5; possible D gene TRBD2, 7 bases. CDR3 length: 14 amino acids. V was shortened by 2 bases and J by 6 bases, with 14 bases between the two germline ends. The germline V gene has CDR1 SGHKS and CDR2 YYEKEE (reference sequence). The CDR3 sequence: CASSFSTGGKTQYF. The CDR3 nucleotides are TGTGCCAGCAGCTTCTCGACGGGGGGCAAGACCCAGTACTTC.

The rearrangement uses TRBV6-1 and TRBJ2-2; D not resolved. Germline V gene data show CDR1 as MNHNS and CDR2 as SASEGT. V lost 6 bases and J 3 bases, leaving 14 bases between the germline ends. The CDR3 has 15 amino acids. CDR3 nucleotide sequence: TGTGCCAGCAGAGTACCCGGCCGTGACACCGGGGAGCTGTTTTTT. Its protein product is CASRVPGRDTGELFF.